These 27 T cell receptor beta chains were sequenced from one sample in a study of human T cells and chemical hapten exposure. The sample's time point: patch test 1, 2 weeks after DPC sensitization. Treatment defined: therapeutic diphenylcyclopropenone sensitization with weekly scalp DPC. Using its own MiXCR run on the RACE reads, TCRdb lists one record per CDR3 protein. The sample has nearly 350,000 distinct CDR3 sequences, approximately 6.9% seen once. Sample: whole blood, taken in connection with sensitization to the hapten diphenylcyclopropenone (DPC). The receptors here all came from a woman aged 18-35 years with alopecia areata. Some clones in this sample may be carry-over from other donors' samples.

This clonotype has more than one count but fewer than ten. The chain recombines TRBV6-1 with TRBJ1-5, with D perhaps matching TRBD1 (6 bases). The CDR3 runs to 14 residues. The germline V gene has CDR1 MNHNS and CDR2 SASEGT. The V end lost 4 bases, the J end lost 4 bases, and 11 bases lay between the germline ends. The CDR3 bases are TGTGCCAGCAGTGCTGGGACATTGAATCAGCCCCAGCATTTT. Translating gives CASSAGTLNQPQHF.

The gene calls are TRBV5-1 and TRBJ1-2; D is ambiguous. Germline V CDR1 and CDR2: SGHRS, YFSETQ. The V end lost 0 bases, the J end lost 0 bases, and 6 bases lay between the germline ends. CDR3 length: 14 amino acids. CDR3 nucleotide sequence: TGCGCCAGCAGCTTGGACATCTCTAACTATGGCTACACCTTC. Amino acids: CASSLDISNYGYTF.

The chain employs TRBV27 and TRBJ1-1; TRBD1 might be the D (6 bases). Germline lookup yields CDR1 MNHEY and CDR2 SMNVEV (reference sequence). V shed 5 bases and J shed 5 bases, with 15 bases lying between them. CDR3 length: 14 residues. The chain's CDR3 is CASSLRGGGTEAFF. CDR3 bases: TGTGCCAGCAGTCTCCGAGGGGGGGGGACTGAAGCTTTCTTT.

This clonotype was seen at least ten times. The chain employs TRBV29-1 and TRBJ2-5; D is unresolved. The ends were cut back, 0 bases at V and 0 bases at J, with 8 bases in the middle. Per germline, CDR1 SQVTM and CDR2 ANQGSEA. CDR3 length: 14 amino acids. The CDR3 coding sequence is TGCAGCGTTGAAGATCGGCTGTACCAAGAGACCCAGTACTTC. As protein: CSVEDRLYQETQYF.

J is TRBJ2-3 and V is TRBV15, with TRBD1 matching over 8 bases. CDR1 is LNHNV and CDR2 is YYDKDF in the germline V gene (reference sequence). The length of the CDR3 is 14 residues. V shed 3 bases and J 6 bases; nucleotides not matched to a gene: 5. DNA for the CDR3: TGTGCCACCAGCAGGGACAGGGATGGGGATACGCAGTATTTT. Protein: CATSRDRDGDTQYF.

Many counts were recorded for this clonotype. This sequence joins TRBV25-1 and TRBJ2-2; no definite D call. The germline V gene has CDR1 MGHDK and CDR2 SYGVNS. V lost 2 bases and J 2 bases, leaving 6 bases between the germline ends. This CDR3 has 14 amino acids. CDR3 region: CASSEVRNTGELFF. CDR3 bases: TGTGCCAGCAGTGAAGTCCGTAACACCGGGGAGCTGTTTTTT. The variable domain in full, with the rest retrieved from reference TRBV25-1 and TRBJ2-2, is EADIYQTPRYLVIGTGKKITLECSQTMGHDKMYWYQQDPGMELHLIHYSYGVNSTEKGDLSSESTVSRIRTEHFPLTLESARPSHTSQYLCASSEVRNTGELFFGEGSRLTVL.

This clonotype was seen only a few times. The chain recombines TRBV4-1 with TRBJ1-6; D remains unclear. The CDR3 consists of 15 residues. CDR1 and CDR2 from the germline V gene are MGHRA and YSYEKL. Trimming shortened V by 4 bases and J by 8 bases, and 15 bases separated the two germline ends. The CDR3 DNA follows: TGCGCCAGCAGCCCACGTGTGCACGGGGATTCACCCCTCCACTTT. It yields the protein CASSPRVHGDSPLHF.

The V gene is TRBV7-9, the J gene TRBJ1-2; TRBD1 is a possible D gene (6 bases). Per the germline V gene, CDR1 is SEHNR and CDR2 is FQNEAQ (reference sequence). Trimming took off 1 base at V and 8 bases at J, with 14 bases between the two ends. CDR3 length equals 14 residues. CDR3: CASSLGTTGSGYTF. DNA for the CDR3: TGTGCCAGCAGCTTAGGTACGACAGGATCCGGCTACACCTTC.

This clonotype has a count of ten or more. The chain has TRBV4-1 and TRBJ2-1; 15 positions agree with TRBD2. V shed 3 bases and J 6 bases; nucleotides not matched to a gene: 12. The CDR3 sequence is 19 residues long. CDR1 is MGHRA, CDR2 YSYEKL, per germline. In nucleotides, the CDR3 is TGCGCCAGCAGCCACCCCGGACTAGCGGGGGGGGCATACAGCAATGAGCAGTTCTTC. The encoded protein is CASSHPGLAGGAYSNEQFF.

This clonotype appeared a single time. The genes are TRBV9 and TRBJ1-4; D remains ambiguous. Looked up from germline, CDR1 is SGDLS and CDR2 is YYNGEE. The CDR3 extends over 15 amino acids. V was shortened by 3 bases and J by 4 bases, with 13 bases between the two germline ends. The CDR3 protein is CASSEGRFINEKLFF. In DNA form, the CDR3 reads TGTGCCAGCAGCGAAGGACGGTTTATTAATGAAAAACTGTTTTTT.

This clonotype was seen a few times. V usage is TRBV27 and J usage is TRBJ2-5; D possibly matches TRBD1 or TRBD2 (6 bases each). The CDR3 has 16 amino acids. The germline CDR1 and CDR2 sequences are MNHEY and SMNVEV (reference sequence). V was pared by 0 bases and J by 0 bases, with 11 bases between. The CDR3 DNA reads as TGTGCCAGCAGTTTATCGTGGGGGGCGTACCAAGAGACCCAGTACTTC. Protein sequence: CASSLSWGAYQETQYF.

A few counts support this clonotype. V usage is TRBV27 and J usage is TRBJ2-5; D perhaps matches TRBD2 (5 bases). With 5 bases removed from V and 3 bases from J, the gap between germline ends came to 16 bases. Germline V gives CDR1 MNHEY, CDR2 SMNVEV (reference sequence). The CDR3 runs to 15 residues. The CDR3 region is CASSPLTTPKETQYF. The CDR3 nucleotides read TGTGCCAGCAGTCCGCTGACTACCCCTAAAGAGACCCAGTACTTC.

CDR3 amino acids: CASSLISGAKNIQYF. The DNA for the CDR3 is TGTGCCAGCAGCTTAATTTCAGGGGCCAAAAACATTCAGTACTTC. This chain joins TRBV7-8 and TRBJ2-4; D possibly corresponds to TRBD1 (5 bases). Germline V gene data show CDR1 as SGHVS and CDR2 as FQNEAQ. V was clipped by 2 bases and J by 1 base, with 9 bases between them. The CDR3 sequence is 15 residues long.

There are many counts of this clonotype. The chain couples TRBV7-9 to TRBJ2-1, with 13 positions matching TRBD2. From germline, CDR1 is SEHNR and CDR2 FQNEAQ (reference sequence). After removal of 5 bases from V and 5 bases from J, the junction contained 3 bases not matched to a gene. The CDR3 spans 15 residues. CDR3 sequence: CASSRGLAGNNEQFF. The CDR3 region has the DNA TGTGCCAGCAGCCGGGGACTAGCGGGGAACAATGAGCAGTTCTTC.

CDR3 amino acids: CRGDGAARDEQFF. The CDR3, as DNA: TGCAGGGGGGACGGAGCCGCCAGGGATGAGCAGTTCTTC. V usage is TRBV29-1 and J usage is TRBJ2-1; the D call may be TRBD1 or TRBD2 (5 bases each). This CDR3 contains 13 residues. Germline V lookup: CDR1 SQVTM, CDR2 ANQGSEA.

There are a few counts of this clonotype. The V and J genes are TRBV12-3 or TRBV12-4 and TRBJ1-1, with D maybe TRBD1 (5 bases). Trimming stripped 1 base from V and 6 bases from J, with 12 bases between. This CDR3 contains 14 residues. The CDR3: CASSLGGTLPEAFF. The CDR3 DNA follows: TGTGCCAGCAGTTTAGGGGGGACTCTCCCTGAAGCTTTCTTT.

CDR3 sequence: CASRTSPGEQFF. In nucleotides, the CDR3 is TGTGCCAGCAGAACCTCTCCGGGTGAGCAGTTCTTC. The chain recombines TRBV2 with TRBJ2-1, with D unresolved. CDR1 SNHLY and CDR2 FYNNEI come from the germline V gene. The germline V and J ends were trimmed by 6 bases and 9 bases, with 12 bases remaining between them. There are 12 residues in the CDR3.

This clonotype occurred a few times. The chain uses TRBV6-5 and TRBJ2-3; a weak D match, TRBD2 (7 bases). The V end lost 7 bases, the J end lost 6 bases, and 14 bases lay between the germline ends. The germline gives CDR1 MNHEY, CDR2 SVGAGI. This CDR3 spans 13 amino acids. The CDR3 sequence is CASIKGGGDTQYF. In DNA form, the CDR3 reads TGTGCCAGCATAAAGGGGGGAGGGGATACGCAGTATTTT.

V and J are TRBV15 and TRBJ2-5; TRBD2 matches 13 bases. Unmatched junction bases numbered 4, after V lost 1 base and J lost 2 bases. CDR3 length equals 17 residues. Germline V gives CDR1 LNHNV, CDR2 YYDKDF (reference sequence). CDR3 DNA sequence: TGTGCCACCAGCAGAGGGACTAGCGGGGGAGGACAAGAGACCCAGTACTTC. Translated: CATSRGTSGGGQETQYF.

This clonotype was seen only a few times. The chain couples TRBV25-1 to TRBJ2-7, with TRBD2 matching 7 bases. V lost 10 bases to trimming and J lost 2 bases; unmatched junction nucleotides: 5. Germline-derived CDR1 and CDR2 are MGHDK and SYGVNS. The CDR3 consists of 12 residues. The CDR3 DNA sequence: TGTGCCAACGACCGGGGGGCCTACGAGCAGTACTTC. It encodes CANDRGAYEQYF.

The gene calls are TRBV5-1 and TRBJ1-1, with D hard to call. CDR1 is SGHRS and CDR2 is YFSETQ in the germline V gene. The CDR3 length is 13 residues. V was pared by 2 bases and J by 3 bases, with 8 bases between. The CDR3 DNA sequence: TGCGCCAGCAGCTTTGGGGTTGACACTGAAGCTTTCTTT. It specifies CASSFGVDTEAFF.

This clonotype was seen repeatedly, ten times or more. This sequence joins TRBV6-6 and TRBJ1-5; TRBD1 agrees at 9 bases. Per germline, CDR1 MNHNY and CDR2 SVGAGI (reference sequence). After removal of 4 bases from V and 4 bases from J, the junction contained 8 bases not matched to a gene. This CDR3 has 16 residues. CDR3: CASSWGQGASNQPQHF. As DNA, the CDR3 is TGTGCCAGCAGTTGGGGACAGGGAGCCTCGAATCAGCCCCAGCATTTT.

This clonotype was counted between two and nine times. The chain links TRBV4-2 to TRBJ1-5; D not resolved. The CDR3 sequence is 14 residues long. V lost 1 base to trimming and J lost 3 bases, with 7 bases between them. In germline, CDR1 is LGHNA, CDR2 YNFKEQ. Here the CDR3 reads CASSQGMDNQPQHF. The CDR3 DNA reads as TGTGCCAGCAGCCAAGGGATGGACAATCAGCCCCAGCATTTT.

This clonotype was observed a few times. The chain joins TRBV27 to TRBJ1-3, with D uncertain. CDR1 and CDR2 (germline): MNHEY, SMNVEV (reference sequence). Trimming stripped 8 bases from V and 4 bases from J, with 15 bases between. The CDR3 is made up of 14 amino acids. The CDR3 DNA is TGTGCCAGCGGGAGGACGGCCTTCGGAAACACCATATATTTT. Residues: CASGRTAFGNTIYF.

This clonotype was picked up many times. In DNA, the CDR3 is TGTGCCACCAGTCCCCGGGCGTCTGGAAACACCATATATTTT. This encodes CATSPRASGNTIYF. V gene TRBV15 combines with J gene TRBJ1-3, with D hard to call. The germline V gene encodes CDR1 LNHNV and CDR2 YYDKDF (reference sequence). The CDR3 runs to 14 residues. V gave up 6 bases and J gave up 1 base, with 10 bases separating them.

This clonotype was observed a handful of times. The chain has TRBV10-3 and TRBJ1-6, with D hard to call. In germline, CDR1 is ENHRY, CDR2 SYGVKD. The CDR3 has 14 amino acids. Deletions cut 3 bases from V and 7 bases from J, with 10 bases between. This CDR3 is CAISEKGWNSPLHF. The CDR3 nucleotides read TGTGCCATCAGTGAAAAGGGATGGAATTCACCCCTCCACTTT.

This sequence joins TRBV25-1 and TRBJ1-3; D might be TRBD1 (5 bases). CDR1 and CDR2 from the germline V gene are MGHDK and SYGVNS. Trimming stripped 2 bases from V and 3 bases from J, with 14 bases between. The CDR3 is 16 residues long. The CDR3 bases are TGTGCCAGCAGTGAAGCAGGGATCCAATTTGGAAACACCATATATTTT. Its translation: CASSEAGIQFGNTIYF.